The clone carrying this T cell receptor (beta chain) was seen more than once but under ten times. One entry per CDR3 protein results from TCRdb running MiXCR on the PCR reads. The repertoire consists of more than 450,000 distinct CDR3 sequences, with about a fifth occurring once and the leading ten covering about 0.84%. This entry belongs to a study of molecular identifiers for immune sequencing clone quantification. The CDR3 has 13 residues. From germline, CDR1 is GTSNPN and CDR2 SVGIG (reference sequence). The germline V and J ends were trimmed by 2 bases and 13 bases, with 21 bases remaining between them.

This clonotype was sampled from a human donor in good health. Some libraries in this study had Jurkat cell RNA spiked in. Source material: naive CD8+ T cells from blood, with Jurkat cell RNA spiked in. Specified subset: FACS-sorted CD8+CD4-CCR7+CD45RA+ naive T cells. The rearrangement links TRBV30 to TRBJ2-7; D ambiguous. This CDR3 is CAWSSDPPRGKYF. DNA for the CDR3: TGTGCCTGGAGTTCGGACCCGCCTCGTGGGAAATACTTC.